This record covers a single TCR beta chain. Generated by immunoSEQ multiplex PCR, the TCRdb table keeps only in-frame clones and is missing some. The sample holds 55,000 to 70,000 clones, roughly 89% seen once. This entry comes from a study of control samples from healthy donors and cancer patients. The CDR3 runs to 12 residues. V lost 5 bases and J lost 3, with 5 bases in between. The germline CDR1 and CDR2 sequences are KGHSH and LQKENI. The sample was PBMCs. The origin of this receptor is a man in his fifties or sixties with colorectal cancer. This chain uses TRBV18 with TRBJ2-1; D call uncertain. The CDR3 protein is CASSTIYNEQFF. CDR3 coding DNA: TGTGCCAGCTCAACTATCTACAATGAGCAGTTCTTC. Full variable domain (rest looked up from reference TRBV18 and TRBJ2-1): NAGVMQNPRHLVRRRGQEARLRCSPMKGHSHVYWYRQLPEEGLKFMVYLQKENIIDESGMPKERFSAEFPKEGPSILRIQQVVRGDSAAYFCASSTIYNEQFFGPGTRLTVL.